The 25 T cell receptor beta chains below all came from one sample that was sequenced in a study of metastatic and nonmetastatic thyroid tumors. Not a single patient had been given any form of treatment at any point before undergoing thyroid surgery. With MiXCR, TCRdb called clones anew from the PCR reads. The sample carries approximately 60,000 clones, almost 30% recorded once. The sample comprised blood. Every receptor here comes from a female donor with papillary thyroid cancer or a benign thyroid nodule (not recorded which). Some clones in this sample may be carry-over from other donors' samples.

V gene TRBV20-1 combines with J gene TRBJ2-3; TRBD2 matches 13 bases. The CDR3 contains 15 residues. Trimming at V came to 5 bases and at J to 2 bases, leaving 4 bases not matched to a gene. Germline CDR1 reads DFQATT; CDR2 reads SNEGSKA (reference sequence). The CDR3 reads CSAGGTSGNTDTQYF. CDR3 sequence (DNA): TGCAGTGCTGGCGGGACTAGCGGGAACACAGATACGCAGTATTTT.

There are many counts of this clone. V gene TRBV19 combines with J gene TRBJ2-7; 8 positions match TRBD2. The CDR3 contains 16 residues. V lost 6 bases and J lost 6; bases outside the gene matches: 16. Germline V gives CDR1 LNHDA, CDR2 SQIVND (reference sequence). CDR3 protein: CASSLAPSGTSVEQYF. CDR3 coding DNA: TGTGCCAGTAGCCTCGCGCCGTCCGGGACTAGTGTCGAGCAGTACTTC.

This clone was observed a few times. The chain recombines TRBV20-1 with TRBJ1-2; 9 nucleotides match TRBD1. Germline-derived CDR1 and CDR2 are DFQATT and SNEGSKA (reference sequence). Unmatched junction bases numbered 9, after V lost 3 bases and J lost 7 bases. The CDR3 consists of 14 residues. The CDR3 region is CSASWMDRGSGYTF. CDR3 in DNA: TGCAGTGCTAGTTGGATGGACAGGGGCAGTGGCTACACCTTC.

This clone was counted between two and nine times. CDR3 sequence (DNA): TGTGCCAGCAGTCTGCAGGGCTCTGGGGCCAACGTCCTGACTTTC. Its protein product is CASSLQGSGANVLTF. V usage is TRBV28 and J usage is TRBJ2-6, with D possibly TRBD1 on 5 matching bases. Trimming cost V 5 bases and J 0 bases, with 8 bases left between them. The germline gives CDR1 MDHEN, CDR2 SYDVKM. The CDR3 loop spans 15 amino acids.

This clone came up a few times. This chain connects TRBV27 to TRBJ1-2; D is possibly TRBD1 (6 bases). V was cut by 8 bases and J by 7 bases, with 14 bases left in between. Germline lookup yields CDR1 MNHEY and CDR2 SMNVEV (reference sequence). The CDR3 runs to 12 residues. The CDR3 loop reads CASQGQIGGYTF. The CDR3 nucleotides read TGTGCCAGCCAAGGACAGATAGGTGGCTACACCTTC.

V usage is TRBV11-1 and J usage is TRBJ1-1; TRBD1 aligns across 10 bases. This CDR3 is built from 13 residues. Germline assignment: CDR1 SGHAT and CDR2 FQDESV (reference sequence). The junction had 8 bases not matched to a gene; V was cut back by 5 bases and J by 11 bases. CDR3 sequence (DNA): TGTGCCAGCAGCGGAGACAGGGGGCGGAAGGCTTTCTTT. It is translated as CASSGDRGRKAFF.

This clone was observed many times. The V and J genes are TRBV3-1 and TRBJ2-7, with a weak D call TRBD2 (5 bases). In germline, CDR1 is LGHDT, CDR2 YNNKEL (reference sequence). V was clipped by 1 base and J by 4 bases, with 8 bases between them. This CDR3 has 13 residues. The chain's CDR3 is CASSQAWEYEQYF. CDR3 nucleotides: TGTGCCAGCAGCCAAGCCTGGGAGTACGAGCAGTACTTC.

The V and J genes are TRBV19 and TRBJ2-1, with 10 nucleotides matching TRBD2. Losses at the gene ends were 6 bases for V and 4 bases for J; bases not matched to a gene: 9. The CDR3 has 16 residues. CDR1 LNHDA and CDR2 SQIVND come from the germline V gene (reference sequence). The DNA for the CDR3 is TGTGCCAGTAGCCCCCGGGGAGCGGGAGGGTACAATGAGCAGTTCTTC. Translation gives CASSPRGAGGYNEQFF.

V usage is TRBV7-8 and J usage is TRBJ2-7; tentative D call: TRBD1 (6 bases). This CDR3 has 14 residues. Trimming removed 1 base from V and 2 bases from J, with 9 bases in between. The V gene's germline CDR1 is SGHVS and CDR2 FQNEAQ. The CDR3 coding sequence is TGTGCCAGCAGCTTAGGTAACAGGGCCTACGAGCAGTACTTC. Translating gives CASSLGNRAYEQYF.

The chain carries TRBV6-5 and TRBJ2-2; 12 positions agree with TRBD2. V lost 4 bases and J lost 4; bases outside the gene matches: 10. The CDR3 loop spans 18 amino acids. CDR1 and CDR2 (germline): MNHEY, SVGAGI. The CDR3 coding sequence is TGTGCCAGCAGTTCTGAAATCGGACTAGCGGGAATCACCGGGGAGCTGTTTTTT. Its protein is CASSSEIGLAGITGELFF.

The CDR3 region has the DNA TGTGCCAGCGGGGGGGGCTACTCCTACGAGCAGTACTTC. Encoded protein: CASGGGYSYEQYF. The chain links TRBV6-1 to TRBJ2-7; D may be TRBD2 (7 bases). V lost 8 bases and J 0 bases, leaving 11 bases between the germline ends. Germline lookup yields CDR1 MNHNS and CDR2 SASEGT. The CDR3 is made up of 13 amino acids.

The chain is built from TRBV6-1 and TRBJ1-6; 7 positions match TRBD1. CDR1 MNHNS and CDR2 SASEGT come from the germline V gene. V dropped 5 bases and J dropped 11; count of bases not matched to a gene: 12. This CDR3 has 15 residues. CDR3 in DNA: TGTGCCAGCAGTCCAGACAGGGTAAAACAGGCACCCCTCCACTTT. Residues: CASSPDRVKQAPLHF.

This clone has just a few counts. The rearrangement uses TRBV24-1 and TRBJ2-7; D gene unclear. V lost 3 bases, J lost 2 bases, and 7 bases lay in between. This CDR3 has 13 residues. The V gene's germline CDR1 is KGHDR and CDR2 SFDVKD. CDR3 loop: CATSDPRTYEQYF. The DNA of the CDR3 is TGTGCCACCAGTGATCCCCGGACCTACGAGCAGTACTTC.

This clone was detected many times. The V and J genes are TRBV11-2 and TRBJ2-7; no clear D. Germline V gene lookup returns CDR1 SGHAT and CDR2 FQNNGV. This CDR3 is built from 14 residues. V lost 0 bases and J 2 bases, leaving 8 bases between the germline ends. The CDR3 sequence: CASSLETTTYEQYF. The CDR3, as DNA: TGTGCCAGCAGCTTAGAGACGACAACCTACGAGCAGTACTTC.

The V gene is TRBV7-9, the J gene TRBJ2-2; D unresolved. The CDR3 sequence is 15 residues long. V was cut by 7 bases and J by 3 bases, with 15 bases left in between. Germline V lookup: CDR1 SEHNR, CDR2 FQNEAQ (reference sequence). CDR3 nucleotides: TGTGCCAGCAAGGGCCAAAGCTATTACACCGGGGAGCTGTTTTTT. Translated, it gives CASKGQSYYTGELFF.

This clone was counted once. The chain is built from TRBV9 and TRBJ2-7; 10 bases are a match to TRBD2. J gave up 0 bases and V 4 bases, and 4 bases lay outside the gene matches. The CDR3 has 15 amino acids. From germline, CDR1 is SGDLS and CDR2 YYNGEE. The CDR3 sequence is CASSLTSGPSYEQYF. The CDR3, as DNA: TGTGCCAGCAGCTTGACTAGCGGGCCCTCCTACGAGCAGTACTTC.

This clone was detected only a few times. CDR3 amino acids: CASRGSGALGTGQTF. The CDR3 DNA follows: TGTGCCAGCCGTGGCAGCGGGGCGCTGGGGACCGGGCAGACCTTC. The rearrangement joins TRBV6-4 to TRBJ1-2; TRBD1 might be the D (5 bases). The CDR3 sequence is 15 residues long. Germline V CDR1 and CDR2: MRHNA, SNTAGT. Trimming removed 8 bases from V and 14 bases from J, with 30 bases in between.

In its sample, this clone was seen a few times. V gene TRBV11-2 combines with J gene TRBJ1-6; D ambiguous. Germline V gene data show CDR1 as SGHAT and CDR2 as FQNNGV. Trimming pared 0 bases from V and 7 bases from J, leaving 13 bases between. CDR3 length: 16 residues. This CDR3 is CASSLEVASWNSPLHF. In DNA, the CDR3 is TGTGCCAGCAGCTTAGAGGTGGCATCGTGGAATTCACCCCTCCACTTT.

This chain uses TRBV11-2 with TRBJ2-1; 9 bases align to TRBD2. CDR1 is SGHAT and CDR2 is FQNNGV in the germline V gene. The CDR3 runs 18 residues. J gave up 0 bases and V 5 bases, and 11 bases lay outside the gene matches. CDR3 DNA sequence: TGTGCCAGCAGCCCGAATAGGATACTAGCGGGCTCCTACAATGAGCAGTTCTTC. Protein product: CASSPNRILAGSYNEQFF.

The chain carries TRBV19 and TRBJ2-3; TRBD1 agrees at 8 bases. Trimming removed 6 bases from V and 5 bases from J; junction bases left unmatched: 7. Germline assignment: CDR1 LNHDA and CDR2 SQIVND (reference sequence). The CDR3 consists of 14 residues. The CDR3 DNA is TGTGCCAGTAGGTACCAGGGGGCAGGAGATACGCAGTATTTT. Protein: CASRYQGAGDTQYF.

This clone appeared many times. Other DNA sequences in the same sample also yield this CDR3. The rearrangement uses TRBV27 and TRBJ2-2, with 9 bases lining up with TRBD1. The CDR3 covers 16 residues. The germline V gene encodes CDR1 MNHEY and CDR2 SMNVEV (reference sequence). J was trimmed by 3 bases and V by 3 bases; bases with no gene match: 5. The CDR3 is CASSFGTGLDTGELFF. CDR3 nucleotide sequence: TGTGCCAGCAGTTTTGGGACAGGGTTGGACACCGGGGAGCTGTTTTTT.

This clone was recorded a few times. V usage is TRBV10-3 and J usage is TRBJ2-7; D remains ambiguous. Looked up from germline, CDR1 is ENHRY and CDR2 is SYGVKD. V dropped 0 bases and J dropped 3 bases, with 9 bases sitting between them. This CDR3 spans 14 amino acids. As DNA, the CDR3 is TGTGCCATCAGTGAGTCGCTGGATAACTACGAGCAGTACTTC. This codes for CAISESLDNYEQYF.

The V and J genes are TRBV7-2 and TRBJ2-3; 7 bases align to TRBD2. V was pared by 5 bases and J by 4 bases, with 3 bases of the junction left unmatched. Looked up from germline, CDR1 is SGHTA and CDR2 is FQGNSA. This CDR3 has 13 amino acids. CDR3 sequence: CASSRDYSDTQYF. The CDR3 region has the DNA TGTGCCAGCAGCCGGGACTATTCAGATACGCAGTATTTT.

This clone was counted only a few times. The V and J genes are TRBV19 and TRBJ2-7, with a possible D match to TRBD2 (6 bases). The CDR3 has 15 amino acids. V was trimmed by 7 bases and J by 2 bases, leaving 18 bases between them. The germline V gene encodes CDR1 LNHDA and CDR2 SQIVND (reference sequence). The CDR3: CASNDPGTGAYEQYF. The CDR3 DNA reads as TGTGCCAGTAACGACCCCGGGACGGGGGCCTACGAGCAGTACTTC.

This rearrangement joins TRBV6-5 to TRBJ2-7; 11 positions match TRBD1. Germline V gene sequence: CDR1 MNHEY, CDR2 SVGAGI. The CDR3 covers 15 residues. The V gene end was trimmed by 2 bases and the J gene end by 5 bases; junction bases not matched to a gene: 5. CDR3 residues: CASSYRGTGGHEQYF. For the CDR3, the DNA is TGTGCCAGCAGTTACCGCGGGACAGGGGGGCACGAGCAGTACTTC.